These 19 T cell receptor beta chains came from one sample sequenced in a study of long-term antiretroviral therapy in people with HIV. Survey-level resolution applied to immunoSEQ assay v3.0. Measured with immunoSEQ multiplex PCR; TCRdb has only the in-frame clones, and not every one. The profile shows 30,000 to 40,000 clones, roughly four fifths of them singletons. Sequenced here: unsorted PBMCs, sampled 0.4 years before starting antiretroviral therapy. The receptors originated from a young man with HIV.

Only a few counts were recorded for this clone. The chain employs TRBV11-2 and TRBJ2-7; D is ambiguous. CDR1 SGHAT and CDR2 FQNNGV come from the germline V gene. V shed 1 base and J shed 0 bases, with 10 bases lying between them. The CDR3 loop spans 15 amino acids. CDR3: CASSLAHSSSYEQYF. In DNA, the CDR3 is TGTGCCAGCAGCTTAGCACATAGTAGCTCCTACGAGCAGTACTTC.

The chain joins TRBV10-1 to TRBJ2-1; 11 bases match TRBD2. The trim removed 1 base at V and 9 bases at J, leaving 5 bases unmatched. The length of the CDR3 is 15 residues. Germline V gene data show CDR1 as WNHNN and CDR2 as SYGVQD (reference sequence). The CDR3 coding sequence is TGCGCCAGCAGTGAGTTAGCGGGGGGGCCGGTTGAGCAGTTCTTC. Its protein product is CASSELAGGPVEQFF.

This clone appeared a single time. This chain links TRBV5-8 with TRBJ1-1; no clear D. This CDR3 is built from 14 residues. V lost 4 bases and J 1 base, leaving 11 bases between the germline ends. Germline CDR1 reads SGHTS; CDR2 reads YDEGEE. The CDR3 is CASSPWVKNTEAFF. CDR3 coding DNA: TGTGCCAGCAGCCCGTGGGTCAAGAACACTGAAGCTTTCTTT.

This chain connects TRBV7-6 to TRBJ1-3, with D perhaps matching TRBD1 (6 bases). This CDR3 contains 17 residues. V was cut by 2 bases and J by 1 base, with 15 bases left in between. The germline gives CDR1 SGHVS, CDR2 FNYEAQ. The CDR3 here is CASSLTQGTGSGNTIYF. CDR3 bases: TGTGCCAGCAGCTTAACCCAGGGGACTGGATCTGGAAACACCATATATTTT.

CDR3 in amino acids: CASRRSQGRAQPQHF. CDR3 DNA sequence: TGTGCCAGCAGGAGGAGCCAGGGTCGTGCTCAGCCCCAGCATTTT. The rearrangement uses TRBV6-1 and TRBJ1-5; a possible D gene is TRBD1 (5 bases). The CDR3 contains 15 residues. Germline V gene sequence: CDR1 MNHNS, CDR2 SASEGT. The V gene lost 6 bases and the J gene lost 6 bases, with 18 bases spanning the gap.

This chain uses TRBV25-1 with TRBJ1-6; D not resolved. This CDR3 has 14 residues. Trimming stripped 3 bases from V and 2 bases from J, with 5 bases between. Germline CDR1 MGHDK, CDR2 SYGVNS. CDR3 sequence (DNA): TGTGCCAGCAGTGACGCCACCTATAATTCACCCCTCCACTTT. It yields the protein CASSDATYNSPLHF.

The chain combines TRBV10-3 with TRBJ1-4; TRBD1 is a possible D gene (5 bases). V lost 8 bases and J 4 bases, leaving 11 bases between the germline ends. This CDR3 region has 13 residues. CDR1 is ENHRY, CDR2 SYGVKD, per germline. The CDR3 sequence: CAIGTRDNEKLFF. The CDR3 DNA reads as TGTGCCATCGGTACCAGGGATAATGAAAAACTGTTTTTT.

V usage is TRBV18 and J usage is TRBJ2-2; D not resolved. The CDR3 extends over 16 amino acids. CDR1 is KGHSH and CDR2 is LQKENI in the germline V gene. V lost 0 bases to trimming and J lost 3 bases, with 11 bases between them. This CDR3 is CASSPPRNRDTGELFF. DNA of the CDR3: TGTGCCAGCTCACCACCCCGAAATAGGGACACCGGGGAGCTGTTTTTT.

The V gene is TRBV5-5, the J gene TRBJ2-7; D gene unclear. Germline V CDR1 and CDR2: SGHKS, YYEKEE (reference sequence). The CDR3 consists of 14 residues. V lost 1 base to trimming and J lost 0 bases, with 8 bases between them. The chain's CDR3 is CASSLSGRSYEQYF. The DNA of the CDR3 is TGTGCCAGCAGCTTGTCGGGTCGCTCCTACGAGCAGTACTTC.

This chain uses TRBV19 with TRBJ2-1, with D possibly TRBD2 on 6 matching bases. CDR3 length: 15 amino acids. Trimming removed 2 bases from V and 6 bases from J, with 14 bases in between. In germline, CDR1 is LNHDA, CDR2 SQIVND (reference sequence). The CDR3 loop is CASSIIRTNTNEQFF. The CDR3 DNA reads TGTGCCAGTAGTATAATCAGGACTAACACCAATGAGCAGTTCTTC.

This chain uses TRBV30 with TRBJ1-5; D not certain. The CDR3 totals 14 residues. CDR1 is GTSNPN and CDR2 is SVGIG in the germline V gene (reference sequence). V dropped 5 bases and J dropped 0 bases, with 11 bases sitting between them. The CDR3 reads CAWSHGHSNQPQHF. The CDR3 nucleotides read TGTGCCTGGTCTCACGGGCATAGCAATCAGCCCCAGCATTTT. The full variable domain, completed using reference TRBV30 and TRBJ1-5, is SQTIHQWPATLVQPVGSPLSLECTVEGTSNPNLYWYRQAAGRGLQLLFYSVGIGQISSEVPQNLSASRPQDRQFILSSKKLLLSDSGFYLCAWSHGHSNQPQHFGDGTRLSIL.

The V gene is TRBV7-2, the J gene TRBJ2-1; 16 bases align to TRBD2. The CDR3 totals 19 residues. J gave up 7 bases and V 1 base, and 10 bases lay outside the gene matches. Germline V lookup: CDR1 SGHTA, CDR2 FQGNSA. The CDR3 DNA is TGTGCCAGCAGCTTAGTTGGGTCGGGACTAGCGGGGGGGCGTAATGAGCAGTTCTTC. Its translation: CASSLVGSGLAGGRNEQFF.

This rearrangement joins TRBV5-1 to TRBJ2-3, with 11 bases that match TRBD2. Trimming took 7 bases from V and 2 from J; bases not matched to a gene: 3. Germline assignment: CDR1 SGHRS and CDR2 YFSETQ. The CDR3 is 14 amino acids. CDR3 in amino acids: CASSTSGNTDTQYF. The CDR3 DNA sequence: TGCGCCAGCTCGACTAGCGGGAACACAGATACGCAGTATTTT.

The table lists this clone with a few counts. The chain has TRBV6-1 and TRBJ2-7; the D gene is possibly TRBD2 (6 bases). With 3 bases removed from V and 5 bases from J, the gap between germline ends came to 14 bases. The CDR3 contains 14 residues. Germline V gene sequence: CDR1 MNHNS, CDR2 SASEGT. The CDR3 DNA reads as TGTGCCAGCAGTGATCCCTCACTAGCCCACGAGCAGTACTTC. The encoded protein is CASSDPSLAHEQYF.

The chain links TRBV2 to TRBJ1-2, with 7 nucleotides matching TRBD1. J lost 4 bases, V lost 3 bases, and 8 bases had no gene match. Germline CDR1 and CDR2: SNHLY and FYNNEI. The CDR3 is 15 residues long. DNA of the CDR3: TGTGCCAGCAGTGAGGGACAGCCTTCTTTCTATGGCTACACCTTC. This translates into CASSEGQPSFYGYTF.

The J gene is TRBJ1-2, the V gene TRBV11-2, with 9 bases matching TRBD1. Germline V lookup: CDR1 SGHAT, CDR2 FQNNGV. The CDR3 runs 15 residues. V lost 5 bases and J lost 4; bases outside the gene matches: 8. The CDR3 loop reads CASSGRTGDGYGYTF. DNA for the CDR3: TGTGCCAGCAGCGGTCGGACAGGGGATGGCTATGGCTACACCTTC.

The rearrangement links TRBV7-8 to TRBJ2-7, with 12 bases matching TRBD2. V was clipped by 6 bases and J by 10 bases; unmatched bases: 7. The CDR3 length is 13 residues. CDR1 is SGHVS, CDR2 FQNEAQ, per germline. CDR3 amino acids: CASRGTSGSYQYF. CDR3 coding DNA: TGTGCCAGCAGGGGGACTAGCGGGTCCTATCAGTACTTC.

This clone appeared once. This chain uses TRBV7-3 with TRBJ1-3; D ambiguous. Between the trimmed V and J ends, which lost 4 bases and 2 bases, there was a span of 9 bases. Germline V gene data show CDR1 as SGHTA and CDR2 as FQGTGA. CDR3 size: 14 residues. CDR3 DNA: TGTGCCAGCAGCTCCGGCGAGGCTGGAAACACCATATATTTT. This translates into CASSSGEAGNTIYF. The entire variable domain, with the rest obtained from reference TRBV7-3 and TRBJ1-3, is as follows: GAGVSQTPSNKVTEKGKYVELRCDPISGHTALYWYRQSLGQGPEFLIYFQGTGAADDSGLPNDRFFAVRPEGSVSTLKIQRTERGDSAVYLCASSSGEAGNTIYFGEGSWLTVV.

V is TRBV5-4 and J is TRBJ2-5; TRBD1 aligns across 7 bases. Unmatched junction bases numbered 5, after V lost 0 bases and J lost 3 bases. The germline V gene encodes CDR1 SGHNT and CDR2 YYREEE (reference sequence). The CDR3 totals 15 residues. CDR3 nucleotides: TGTGCCAGCAGCTTGGTGACAGGGATGGAAGAGACCCAGTACTTC. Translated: CASSLVTGMEETQYF.